This T cell receptor (beta chain) was identified in a study of blood T cell repertoires in COVID-19. Study background: Nucleic acid was either cDNA or gDNA, and it came from T cells, B-cell-depleted T cells, or PBMCs.

Germline V CDR1 and CDR2: LNHDA, SQIVND (reference sequence). The CDR3 spans 14 residues. V shed 6 bases and J shed 5 bases, with 16 bases lying between them. Seattle enrolled patients during active infection and tracked them longitudinally. As processed by the authors: Reference gene primer amplification in the assay estimated nucleated cell counts. The protocol was immunoSEQ multiplex PCR, while the TCRdb copy is restricted to in-frame clones and leaves out a portion. That table furnishes V, J and clone size, whereas the DNA furnished D and trimming. The repertoire holds more than 200,000 clones, with under 90% as singletons.

This clonotype originated in a woman aged 80 or over with COVID-19, enrolled during active disease. Sequencing was carried out using peripheral blood. The J gene is TRBJ1-2, the V gene TRBV19, with D perhaps TRBD1 (6 bases). The CDR3 region has the DNA TGTGCCAGTAGACCCGGGACATCGTTTTATGGCTACACCTTC. This codes for CASRPGTSFYGYTF.